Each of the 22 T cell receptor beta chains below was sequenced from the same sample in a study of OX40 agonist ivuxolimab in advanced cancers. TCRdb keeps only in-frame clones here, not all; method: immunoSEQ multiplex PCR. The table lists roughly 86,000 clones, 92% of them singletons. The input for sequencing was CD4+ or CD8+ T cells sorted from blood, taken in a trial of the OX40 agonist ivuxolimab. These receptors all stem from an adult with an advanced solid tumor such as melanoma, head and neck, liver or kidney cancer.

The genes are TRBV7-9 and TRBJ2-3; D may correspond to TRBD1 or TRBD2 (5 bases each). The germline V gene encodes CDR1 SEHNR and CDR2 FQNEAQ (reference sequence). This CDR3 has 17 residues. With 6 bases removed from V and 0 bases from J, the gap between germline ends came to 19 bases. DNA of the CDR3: TGTGCCAGCAGTCCACACCACGGGACGGCTAGCACAGATACGCAGTATTTT. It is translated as CASSPHHGTASTDTQYF. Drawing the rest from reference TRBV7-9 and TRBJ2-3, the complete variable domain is DTGVSQNPRHKITKRGQNVTFRCDPISEHNRLYWYRQTLGQGPEFLTYFQNEAQLEKSRLLSDRFSAERPKGSFSTLEIQRTEQGDSAMYLCASSPHHGTASTDTQYFGPGTRLTVL.

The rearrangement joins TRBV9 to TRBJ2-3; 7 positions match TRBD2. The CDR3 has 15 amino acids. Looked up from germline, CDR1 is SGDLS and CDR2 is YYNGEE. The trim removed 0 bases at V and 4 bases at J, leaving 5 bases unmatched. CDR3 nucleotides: TGTGCCAGCAGCGTAGCGGGAGGTAGGGCAGATACGCAGTATTTT. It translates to CASSVAGGRADTQYF.

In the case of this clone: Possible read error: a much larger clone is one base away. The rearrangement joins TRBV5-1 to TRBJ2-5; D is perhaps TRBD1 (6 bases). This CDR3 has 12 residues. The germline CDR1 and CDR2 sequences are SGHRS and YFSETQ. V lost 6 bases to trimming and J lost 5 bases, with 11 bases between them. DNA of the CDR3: TGCGCCAGCAACTTTCAGGGGGAGACCCAGTACTTC. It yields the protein CASNFQGETQYF. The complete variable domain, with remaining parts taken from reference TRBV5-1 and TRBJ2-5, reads KAGVTQTPRYLIKTRGQQVTLSCSPISGHRSVSWYQQTPGQGLQFLFEYFSETQRNKGNFPGRFSGRQFSNSRSEMNVSTLELGDSALYLCASNFQGETQYFGPGTRLLVL.

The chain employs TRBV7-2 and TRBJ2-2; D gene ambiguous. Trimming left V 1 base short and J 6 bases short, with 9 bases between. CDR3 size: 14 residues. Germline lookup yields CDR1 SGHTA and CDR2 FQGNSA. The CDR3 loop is CASSLGGDPGELFF. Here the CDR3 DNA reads TGTGCCAGCAGCTTAGGTGGGGATCCCGGGGAGCTGTTTTTT.

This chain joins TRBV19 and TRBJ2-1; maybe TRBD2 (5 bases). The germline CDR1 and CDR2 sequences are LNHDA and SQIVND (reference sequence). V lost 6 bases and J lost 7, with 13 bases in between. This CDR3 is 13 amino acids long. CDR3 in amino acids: CASRTLGGNEQFF. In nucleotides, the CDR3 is TGTGCCAGTAGGACACTAGGAGGAAATGAGCAGTTCTTC.

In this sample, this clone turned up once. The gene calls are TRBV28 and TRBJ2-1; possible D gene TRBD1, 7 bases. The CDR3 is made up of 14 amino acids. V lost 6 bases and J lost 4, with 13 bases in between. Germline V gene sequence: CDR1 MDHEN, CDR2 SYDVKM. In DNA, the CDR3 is TGTGCCAGCAGGGAGGGGACAGCTTACAATGAGCAGTTCTTC. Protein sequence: CASREGTAYNEQFF.

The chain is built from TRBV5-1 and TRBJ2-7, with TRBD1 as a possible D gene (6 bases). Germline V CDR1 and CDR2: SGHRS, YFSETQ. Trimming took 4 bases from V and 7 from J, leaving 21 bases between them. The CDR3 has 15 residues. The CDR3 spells CASSPFFPGEREQYF. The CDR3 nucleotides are TGCGCCAGCAGCCCCTTCTTCCCAGGGGAGAGGGAGCAGTACTTC.

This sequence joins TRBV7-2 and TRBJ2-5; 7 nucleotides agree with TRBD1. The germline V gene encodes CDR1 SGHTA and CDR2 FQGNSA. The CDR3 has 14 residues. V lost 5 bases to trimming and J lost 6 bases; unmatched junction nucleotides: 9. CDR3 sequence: CASSTDRADKTQYF. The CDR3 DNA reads TGTGCCAGCAGCACAGACAGGGCAGATAAGACCCAGTACTTC.

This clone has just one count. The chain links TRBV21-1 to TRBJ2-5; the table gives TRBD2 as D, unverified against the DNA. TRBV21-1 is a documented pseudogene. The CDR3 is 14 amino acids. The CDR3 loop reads CASSKGSGRETQYF. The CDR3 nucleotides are TGTGCCAGCAGCAAAGGCTCGGGGAGGGAGACCCAGTACTTC.

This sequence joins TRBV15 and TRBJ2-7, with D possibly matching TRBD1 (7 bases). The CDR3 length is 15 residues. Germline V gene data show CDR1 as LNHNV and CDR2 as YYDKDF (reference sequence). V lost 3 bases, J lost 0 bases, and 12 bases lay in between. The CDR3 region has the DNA TGTGCCACCAGCAGGGGGGGACAGACCTCCTACGAGCAGTACTTC. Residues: CATSRGGQTSYEQYF.

The CDR3 loop reads CASSLSSQETQYF. CDR3 sequence (DNA): TGTGCCAGCAGCTTAAGTTCCCAAGAGACCCAGTACTTC. The chain combines TRBV7-3 with TRBJ2-5, with no clear D. Trimming stripped 1 base from V and 1 base from J, with 4 bases between. This CDR3 is built from 13 residues. From germline, CDR1 is SGHTA and CDR2 FQGTGA.

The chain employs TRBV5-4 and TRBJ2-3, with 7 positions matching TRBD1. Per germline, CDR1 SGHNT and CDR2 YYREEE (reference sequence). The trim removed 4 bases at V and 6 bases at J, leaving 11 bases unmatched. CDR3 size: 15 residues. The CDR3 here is CASSGTGDSGDTQYF. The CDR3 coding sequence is TGTGCCAGCAGCGGCACAGGGGATTCGGGGGATACGCAGTATTTT.

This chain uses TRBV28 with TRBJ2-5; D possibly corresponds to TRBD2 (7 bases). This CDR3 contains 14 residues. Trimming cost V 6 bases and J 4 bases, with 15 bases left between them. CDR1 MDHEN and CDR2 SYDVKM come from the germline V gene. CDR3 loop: CASSLGGARETQYF. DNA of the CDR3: TGTGCCAGCAGCTTAGGGGGGGCGCGAGAGACCCAGTACTTC.

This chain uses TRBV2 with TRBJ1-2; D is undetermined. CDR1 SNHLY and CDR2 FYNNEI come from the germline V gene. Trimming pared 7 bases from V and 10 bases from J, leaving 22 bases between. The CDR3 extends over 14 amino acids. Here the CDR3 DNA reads TGTGCCAGCACCCAACCCCGACACGCCCGAGCCTACACCTTC. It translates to CASTQPRHARAYTF.

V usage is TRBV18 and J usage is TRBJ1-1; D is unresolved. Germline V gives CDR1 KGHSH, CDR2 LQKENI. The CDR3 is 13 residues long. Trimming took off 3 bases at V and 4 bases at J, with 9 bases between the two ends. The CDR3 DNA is TGTGCCAGCTCACCGACACGTTTCACTGAAGCTTTCTTT. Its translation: CASSPTRFTEAFF. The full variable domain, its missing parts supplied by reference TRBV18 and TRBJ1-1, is NAGVMQNPRHLVRRRGQEARLRCSPMKGHSHVYWYRQLPEEGLKFMVYLQKENIIDESGMPKERFSAEFPKEGPSILRIQQVVRGDSAAYFCASSPTRFTEAFFGQGTRLTVV.

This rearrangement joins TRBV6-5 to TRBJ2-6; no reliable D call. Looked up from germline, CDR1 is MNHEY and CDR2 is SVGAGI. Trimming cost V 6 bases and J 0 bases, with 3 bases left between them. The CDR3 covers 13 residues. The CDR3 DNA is TGTGCCAGCAGAACCTCTGGGGCCAACGTCCTGACTTTC. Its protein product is CASRTSGANVLTF.

In nucleotides, the CDR3 is TGTGCCAGCAGTTACTCTGAGGTGGGGGGCTACACCTTC. Protein product: CASSYSEVGGYTF. This chain links TRBV6-6 with TRBJ1-2; D is undetermined. Deletions cut 0 bases from V and 8 bases from J, with 10 bases between. CDR3 length equals 13 residues. The germline V gene has CDR1 MNHNY and CDR2 SVGAGI (reference sequence).

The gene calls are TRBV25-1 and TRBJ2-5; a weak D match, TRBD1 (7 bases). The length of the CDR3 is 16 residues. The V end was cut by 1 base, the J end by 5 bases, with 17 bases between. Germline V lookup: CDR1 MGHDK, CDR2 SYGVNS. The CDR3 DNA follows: TGTGCCAGCAGTGAATTAGGCAGGGGGGTCGGGGAGACCCAGTACTTC. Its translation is CASSELGRGVGETQYF.

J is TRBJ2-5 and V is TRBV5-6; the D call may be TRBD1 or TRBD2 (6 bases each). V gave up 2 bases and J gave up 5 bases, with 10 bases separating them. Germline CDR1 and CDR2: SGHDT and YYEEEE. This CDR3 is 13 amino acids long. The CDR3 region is CASSFSGAETQYF. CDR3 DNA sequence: TGTGCCAGCAGCTTCTCGGGGGCCGAGACCCAGTACTTC.

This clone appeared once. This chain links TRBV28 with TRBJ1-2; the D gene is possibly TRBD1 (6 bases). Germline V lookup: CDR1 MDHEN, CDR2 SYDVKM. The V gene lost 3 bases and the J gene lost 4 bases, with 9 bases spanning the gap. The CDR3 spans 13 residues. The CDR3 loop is CASSLGRGYGYTF. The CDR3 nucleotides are TGTGCCAGCAGTTTGGGCAGGGGCTATGGCTACACCTTC.

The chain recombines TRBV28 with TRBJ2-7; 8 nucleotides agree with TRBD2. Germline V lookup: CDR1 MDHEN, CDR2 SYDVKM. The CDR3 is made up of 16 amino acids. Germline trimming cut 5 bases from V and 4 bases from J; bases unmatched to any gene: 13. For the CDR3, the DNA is TGTGCCAGCAGTGAGGCGGGATCGGGAGGGGTTTACGAGCAGTACTTC. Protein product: CASSEAGSGGVYEQYF.

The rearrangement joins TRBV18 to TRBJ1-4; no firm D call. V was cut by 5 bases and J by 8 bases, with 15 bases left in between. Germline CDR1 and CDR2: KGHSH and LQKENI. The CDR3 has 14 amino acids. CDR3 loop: CASSSHSRGEKLFF. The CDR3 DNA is TGTGCCAGCTCATCACACAGCCGTGGGGAAAAACTGTTTTTT.